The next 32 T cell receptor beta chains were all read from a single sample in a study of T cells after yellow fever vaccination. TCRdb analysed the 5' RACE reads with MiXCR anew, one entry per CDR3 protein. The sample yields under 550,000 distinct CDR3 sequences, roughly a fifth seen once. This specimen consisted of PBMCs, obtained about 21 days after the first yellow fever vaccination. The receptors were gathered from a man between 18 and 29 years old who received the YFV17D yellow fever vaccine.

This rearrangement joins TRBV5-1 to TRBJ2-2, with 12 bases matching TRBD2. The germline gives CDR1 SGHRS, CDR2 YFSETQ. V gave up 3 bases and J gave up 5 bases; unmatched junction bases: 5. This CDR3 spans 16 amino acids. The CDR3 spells CASSYLAGGPTGELFF. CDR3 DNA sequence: TGCGCCAGCAGCTACCTAGCGGGGGGGCCGACCGGGGAGCTGTTTTTT.

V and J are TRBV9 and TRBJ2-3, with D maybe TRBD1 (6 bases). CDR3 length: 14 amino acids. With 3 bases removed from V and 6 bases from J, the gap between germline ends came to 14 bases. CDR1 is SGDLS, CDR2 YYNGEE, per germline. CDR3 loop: CASSDRGSGDTQYF. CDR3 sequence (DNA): TGTGCCAGCAGCGATAGGGGGTCGGGGGATACGCAGTATTTT.

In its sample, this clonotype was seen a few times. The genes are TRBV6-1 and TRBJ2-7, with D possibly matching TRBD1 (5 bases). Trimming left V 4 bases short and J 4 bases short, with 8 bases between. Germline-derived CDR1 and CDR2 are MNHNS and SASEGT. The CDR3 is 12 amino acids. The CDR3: CASSVQGYEQYF. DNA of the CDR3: TGTGCCAGCAGTGTTCAGGGATACGAGCAGTACTTC.

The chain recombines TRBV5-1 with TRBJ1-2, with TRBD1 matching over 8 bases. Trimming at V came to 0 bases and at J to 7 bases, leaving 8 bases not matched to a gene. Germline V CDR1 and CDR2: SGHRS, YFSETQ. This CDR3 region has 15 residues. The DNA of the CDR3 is TGCGCCAGCAGCTTGGGATTTCAGGGGGCCGGTGGCTACACCTTC. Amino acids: CASSLGFQGAGGYTF.

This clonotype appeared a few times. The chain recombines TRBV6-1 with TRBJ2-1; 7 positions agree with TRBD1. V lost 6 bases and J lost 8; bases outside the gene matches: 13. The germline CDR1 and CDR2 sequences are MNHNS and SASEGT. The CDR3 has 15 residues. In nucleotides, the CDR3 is TGTGCCAGCAGCACCCGACAGGGACGTTTCGATGAGCAGTTCTTC. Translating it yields CASSTRQGRFDEQFF.

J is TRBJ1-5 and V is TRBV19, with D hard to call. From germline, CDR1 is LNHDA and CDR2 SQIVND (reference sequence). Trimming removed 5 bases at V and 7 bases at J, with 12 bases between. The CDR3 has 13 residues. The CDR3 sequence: CASSPGSWQPQHF. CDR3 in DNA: TGTGCCAGTAGTCCCGGAAGTTGGCAGCCCCAGCATTTT.

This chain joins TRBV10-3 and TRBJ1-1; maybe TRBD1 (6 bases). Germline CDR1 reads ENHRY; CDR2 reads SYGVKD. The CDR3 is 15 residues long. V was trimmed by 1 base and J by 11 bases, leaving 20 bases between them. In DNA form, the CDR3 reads TGTGCCATCAGTGAGTATTCTGGCGTACAGGGAGCGGCTTTCTTT. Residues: CAISEYSGVQGAAFF.

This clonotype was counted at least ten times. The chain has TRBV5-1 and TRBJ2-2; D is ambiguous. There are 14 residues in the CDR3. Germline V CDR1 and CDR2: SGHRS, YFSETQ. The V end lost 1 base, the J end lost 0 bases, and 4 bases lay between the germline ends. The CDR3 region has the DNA TGCGCCAGCAGCTTGACAGCGAACACCGGGGAGCTGTTTTTT. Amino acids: CASSLTANTGELFF.

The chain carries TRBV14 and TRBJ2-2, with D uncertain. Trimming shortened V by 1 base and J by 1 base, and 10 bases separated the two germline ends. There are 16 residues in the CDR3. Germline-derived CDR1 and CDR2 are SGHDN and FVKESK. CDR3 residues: CASSQGPRLNTGELFF. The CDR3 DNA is TGTGCCAGCAGCCAAGGTCCCCGACTGAACACCGGGGAGCTGTTTTTT.

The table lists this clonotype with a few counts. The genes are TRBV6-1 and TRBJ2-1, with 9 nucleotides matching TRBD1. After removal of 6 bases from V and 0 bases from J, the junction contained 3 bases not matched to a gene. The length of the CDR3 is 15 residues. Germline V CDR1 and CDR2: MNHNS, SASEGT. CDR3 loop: CASSRDRVSYNEQFF. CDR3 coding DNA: TGTGCCAGCAGCAGGGACAGGGTCTCCTACAATGAGCAGTTCTTC.

The CDR3 reads CASSLGSDRPISEQYV. The CDR3 DNA follows: TGTGCCAGCAGCTTGGGGAGCGACAGACCCATCTCCGAGCAGTACGTC. This chain links TRBV5-4 with TRBJ2-7; D might be TRBD1 (5 bases). Germline V lookup: CDR1 SGHNT, CDR2 YYREEE (reference sequence). V was pared by 0 bases and J by 6 bases, with 19 bases between. The CDR3 is made up of 16 amino acids.

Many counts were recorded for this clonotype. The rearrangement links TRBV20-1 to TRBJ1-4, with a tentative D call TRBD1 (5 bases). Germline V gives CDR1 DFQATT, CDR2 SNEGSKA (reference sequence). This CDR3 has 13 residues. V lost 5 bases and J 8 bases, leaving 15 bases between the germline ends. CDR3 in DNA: TGCAGTGCTGGCCAAGGTGGGGGAGAAAAACTGTTTTTT. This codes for CSAGQGGGEKLFF.

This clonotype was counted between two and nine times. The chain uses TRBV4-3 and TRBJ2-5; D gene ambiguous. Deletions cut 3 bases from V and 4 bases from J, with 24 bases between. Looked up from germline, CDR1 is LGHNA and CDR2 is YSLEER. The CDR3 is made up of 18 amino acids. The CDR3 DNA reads TGCGCCAGCAGCCAGGATCCTGGAGAACCGAAGGAGCGAGAGACCCAGTACTTC. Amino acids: CASSQDPGEPKERETQYF.

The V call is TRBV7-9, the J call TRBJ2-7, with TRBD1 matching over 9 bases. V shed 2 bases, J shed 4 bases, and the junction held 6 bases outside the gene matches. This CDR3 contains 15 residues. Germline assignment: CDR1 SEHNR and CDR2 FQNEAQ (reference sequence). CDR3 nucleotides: TGTGCCAGCAGCTTAAGAGGACAGGGGATTTACGAGCAGTACTTC. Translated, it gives CASSLRGQGIYEQYF.

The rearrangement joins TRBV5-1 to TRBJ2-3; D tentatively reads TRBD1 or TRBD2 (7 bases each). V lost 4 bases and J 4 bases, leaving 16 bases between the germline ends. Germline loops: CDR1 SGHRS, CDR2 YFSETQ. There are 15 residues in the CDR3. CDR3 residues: CASSTEGGGADTQYF. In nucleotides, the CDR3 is TGCGCCAGCAGCACGGAGGGAGGGGGCGCAGATACGCAGTATTTT.

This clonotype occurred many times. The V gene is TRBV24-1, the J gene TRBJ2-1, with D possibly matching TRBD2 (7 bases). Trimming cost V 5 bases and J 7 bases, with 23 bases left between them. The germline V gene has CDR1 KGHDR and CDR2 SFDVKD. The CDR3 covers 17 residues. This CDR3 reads CATSGPTGGPRGNEQFF. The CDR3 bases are TGTGCCACCAGTGGTCCCACGGGGGGCCCTCGGGGGAATGAGCAGTTCTTC.

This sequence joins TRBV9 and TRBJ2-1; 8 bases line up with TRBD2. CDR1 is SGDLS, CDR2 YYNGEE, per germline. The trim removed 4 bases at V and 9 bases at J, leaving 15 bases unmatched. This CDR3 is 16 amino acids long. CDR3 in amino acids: CASSLAGTQVPGEQFF. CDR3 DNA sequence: TGTGCCAGCAGCTTAGCGGGGACGCAGGTCCCCGGTGAGCAGTTCTTC.

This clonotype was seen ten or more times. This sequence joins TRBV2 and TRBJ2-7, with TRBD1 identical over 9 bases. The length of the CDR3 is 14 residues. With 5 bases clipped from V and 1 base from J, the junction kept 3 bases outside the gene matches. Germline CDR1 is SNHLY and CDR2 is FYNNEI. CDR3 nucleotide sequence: TGTGCCAGCAGTCCGGGACAGGGATCCTACGAGCAGTACGTC. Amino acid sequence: CASSPGQGSYEQYV.

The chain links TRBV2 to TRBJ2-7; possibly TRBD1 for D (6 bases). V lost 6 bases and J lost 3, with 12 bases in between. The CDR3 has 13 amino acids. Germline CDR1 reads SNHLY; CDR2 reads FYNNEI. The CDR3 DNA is TGTGCCAGCAGCCGAAGGACAGACTACGAGCAGTACTTC. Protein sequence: CASSRRTDYEQYF.

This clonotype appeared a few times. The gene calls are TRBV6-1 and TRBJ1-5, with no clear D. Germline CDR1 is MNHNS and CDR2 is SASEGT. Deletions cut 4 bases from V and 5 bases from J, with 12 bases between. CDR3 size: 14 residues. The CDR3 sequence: CASSGGGRHQPQHF. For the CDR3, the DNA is TGTGCCAGCAGTGGGGGAGGGAGGCATCAGCCCCAGCATTTT.

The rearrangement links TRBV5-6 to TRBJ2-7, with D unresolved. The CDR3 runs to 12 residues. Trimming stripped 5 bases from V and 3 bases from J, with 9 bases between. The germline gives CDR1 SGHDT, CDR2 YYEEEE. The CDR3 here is CASSVGSYEQYV. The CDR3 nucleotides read TGTGCCAGCAGTGTGGGTAGCTACGAGCAGTACGTC.

The CDR3 DNA reads as TGCGCCAGCAGCCGACGACTAGCGGGGGCCACAGATACGCAGTATTTT. This codes for CASSRRLAGATDTQYF. J is TRBJ2-3 and V is TRBV4-3; TRBD2 agrees at 12 bases. The length of the CDR3 is 16 residues. V trimming: 4 bases; J trimming: 2 bases; junction bases outside the gene matches: 4. CDR1 and CDR2 (germline): LGHNA, YSLEER.

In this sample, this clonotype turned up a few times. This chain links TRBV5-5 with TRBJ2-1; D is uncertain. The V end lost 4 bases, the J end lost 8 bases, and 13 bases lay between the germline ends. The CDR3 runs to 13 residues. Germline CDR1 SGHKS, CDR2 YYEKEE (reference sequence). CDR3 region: CASSPLWGDEQFF. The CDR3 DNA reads TGTGCCAGCAGCCCCCTTTGGGGTGATGAGCAGTTCTTC.

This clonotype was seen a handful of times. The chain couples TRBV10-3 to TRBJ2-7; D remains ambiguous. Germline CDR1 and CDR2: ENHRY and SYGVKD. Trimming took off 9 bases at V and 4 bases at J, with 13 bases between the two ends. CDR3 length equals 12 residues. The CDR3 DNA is TGTGCCATTTTAACCGGAGAATACGAGCAGTACTTC. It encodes CAILTGEYEQYF.

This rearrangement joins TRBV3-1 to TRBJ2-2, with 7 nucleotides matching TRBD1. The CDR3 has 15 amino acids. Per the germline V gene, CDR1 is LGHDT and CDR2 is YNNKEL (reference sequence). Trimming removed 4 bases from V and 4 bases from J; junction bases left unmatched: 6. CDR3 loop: CASSPYRGGTGELFF. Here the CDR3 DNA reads TGTGCCAGCAGCCCCTACAGGGGTGGCACCGGGGAGCTGTTTTTT.

The chain's CDR3 is CASSQEDWQLNTEAFF. CDR3 coding DNA: TGTGCCAGCAGCCAAGAAGATTGGCAGTTGAACACTGAAGCTTTCTTT. V usage is TRBV14 and J usage is TRBJ1-1, with D hard to call. In germline, CDR1 is SGHDN, CDR2 FVKESK. V was trimmed by 0 bases and J by 0 bases, leaving 11 bases between them. The CDR3 is 16 amino acids.

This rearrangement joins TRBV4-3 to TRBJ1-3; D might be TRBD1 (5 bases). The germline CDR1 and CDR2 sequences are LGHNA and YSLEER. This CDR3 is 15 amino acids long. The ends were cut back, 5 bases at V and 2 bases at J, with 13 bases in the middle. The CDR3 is CASSRGVNPGNTIYF. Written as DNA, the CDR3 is TGCGCCAGCAGCAGAGGGGTGAACCCTGGAAACACCATATATTTT.

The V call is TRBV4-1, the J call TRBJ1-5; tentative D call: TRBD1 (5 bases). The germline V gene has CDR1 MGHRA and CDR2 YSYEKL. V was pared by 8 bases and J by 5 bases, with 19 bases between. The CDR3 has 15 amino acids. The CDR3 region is CASHGGKGGHQPQHF. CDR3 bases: TGCGCCAGCCACGGGGGGAAGGGTGGTCATCAGCCCCAGCATTTT.

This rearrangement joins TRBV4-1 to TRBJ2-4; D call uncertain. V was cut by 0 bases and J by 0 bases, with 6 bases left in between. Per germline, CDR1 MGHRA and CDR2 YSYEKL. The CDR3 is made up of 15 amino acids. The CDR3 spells CASSQDDVAKNIQYF. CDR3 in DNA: TGCGCCAGCAGCCAAGACGACGTAGCCAAAAACATTCAGTACTTC.

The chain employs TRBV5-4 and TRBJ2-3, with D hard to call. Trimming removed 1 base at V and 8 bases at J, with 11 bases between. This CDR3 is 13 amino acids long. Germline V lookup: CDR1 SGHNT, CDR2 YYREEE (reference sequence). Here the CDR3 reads CASSLFRSGTQYF. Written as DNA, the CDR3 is TGTGCCAGCAGCTTGTTCCGTTCCGGTACGCAGTATTTT.

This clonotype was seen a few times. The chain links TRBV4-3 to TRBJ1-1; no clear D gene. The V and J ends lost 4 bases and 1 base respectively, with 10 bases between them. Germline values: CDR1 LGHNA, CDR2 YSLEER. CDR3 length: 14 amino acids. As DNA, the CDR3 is TGCGCCAGCAGCCCCCTACGGGAGAACACTGAAGCTTTCTTT. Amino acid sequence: CASSPLRENTEAFF.

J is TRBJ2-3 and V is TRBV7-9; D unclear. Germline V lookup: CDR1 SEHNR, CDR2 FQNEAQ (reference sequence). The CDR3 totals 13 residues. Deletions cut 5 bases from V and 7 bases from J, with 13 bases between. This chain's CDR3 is CASSTPTRYTQYF. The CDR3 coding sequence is TGTGCCAGCAGCACCCCGACTCGCTATACGCAGTATTTT.